The 30 T cell receptor beta chains below come from one sample, sequenced in a study of shared clonotypes between healthy human individuals. Generated by immunoSEQ multiplex PCR, the TCRdb table keeps only in-frame clones and is missing some. The table shows about 500,000 clones, with approximately 77% occurring only once. The sequencing sample was made of PBMCs. The receptors were gathered from a middle-aged woman in good health. Some clones in this sample may be carry-over from other donors' samples.

A remark on this clone: A far larger clone is only one base removed, so a read error is likely. The CDR3 DNA sequence: TGTGCCGGCACTGAGGGCGGCAGGGGGAACACTGAAGCTTTCTTT. Translated: CAGTEGGRGNTEAFF. The chain uses TRBV6-6 and TRBJ1-1; D possibly corresponds to TRBD1 (6 bases). Germline V lookup: CDR1 MNHNY, CDR2 SVGAGI (reference sequence). The CDR3 is 15 residues long. The V and J ends lost 11 bases and 1 base respectively, with 20 bases between them.

The J gene is TRBJ2-3, the V gene TRBV7-6; D uncertain. Trimming cost V 2 bases and J 3 bases, with 9 bases left between them. CDR3 size: 14 residues. Germline CDR1 and CDR2: SGHVS and FNYEAQ. CDR3 protein: CASSLLSNTDTQYF. In DNA, the CDR3 is TGTGCCAGCAGCTTATTATCGAATACAGATACGCAGTATTTT.

The chain uses TRBV11-3 and TRBJ2-1; perhaps D is TRBD1 or TRBD2 (5 bases each). The CDR3 covers 13 residues. Germline-derived CDR1 and CDR2 are SGHNT and YENEEA. The V gene lost 5 bases and the J gene lost 13 bases, with 18 bases spanning the gap. In DNA, the CDR3 is TGTGCCAGCAGCCTAACCCGGGACGGTGCACAGTTCTTC. Its translation: CASSLTRDGAQFF.

The genes are TRBV30 and TRBJ2-5; D ambiguous. Between the trimmed V and J ends, which lost 0 bases and 4 bases, there was a span of 12 bases. The CDR3 has 14 residues. Germline-derived CDR1 and CDR2 are GTSNPN and SVGIG (reference sequence). The CDR3 coding sequence is TGTGCCTGGAGTGTACTTGCGATCGGAGAGACCCAGTACTTC. Amino acids: CAWSVLAIGETQYF.

This clone was found once. The chain has TRBV7-9 and TRBJ2-7; 11 nucleotides agree with TRBD1. The germline gives CDR1 SEHNR, CDR2 FQNEAQ (reference sequence). The CDR3 sequence is 15 residues long. V was pared by 5 bases and J by 5 bases, with 8 bases of the junction left unmatched. The CDR3 is CASSPGQGVLDEQYF. The CDR3 bases are TGTGCCAGCAGCCCGGGACAGGGGGTGTTAGACGAGCAGTACTTC.

V is TRBV27 and J is TRBJ2-7, with TRBD1 matching over 9 bases. CDR3 length: 15 amino acids. CDR1 and CDR2 (germline): MNHEY, SMNVEV (reference sequence). J was trimmed by 3 bases and V by 5 bases; bases with no gene match: 8. The CDR3 DNA follows: TGTGCCAGCAGTCGACCCGGGACAGGGTTCTACGAGCAGTACTTC. This translates into CASSRPGTGFYEQYF.

This rearrangement joins TRBV13 to TRBJ2-2; 8 nucleotides match TRBD1. Per the germline V gene, CDR1 is PRHDT and CDR2 is FYEKMQ (reference sequence). V lost 5 bases and J lost 1; bases outside the gene matches: 9. This CDR3 has 17 amino acids. CDR3 sequence: CASSLSNRGRNTGELFF. The CDR3 nucleotides read TGTGCCAGCAGCCTCAGTAACAGGGGGAGGAACACCGGGGAGCTGTTTTTT.

This clone showed up just a few times. In DNA form, the CDR3 reads TGCGCCAGCAGCTTGGGTGCTAGGACAGCTGAAAAACTGTTTTTT. Protein sequence: CASSLGARTAEKLFF. This chain connects TRBV5-1 to TRBJ1-4; possibly TRBD1 for D (6 bases). CDR1 SGHRS and CDR2 YFSETQ come from the germline V gene. V lost 0 bases and J 7 bases, leaving 13 bases between the germline ends. The CDR3 is made up of 15 amino acids.

This clone has just one count. A read error is likely here: a far larger clone is one base away. The gene calls are TRBV5-4 and TRBJ2-5, with 7 nucleotides matching TRBD1. Germline loops: CDR1 SGHNT, CDR2 YYREEE (reference sequence). This CDR3 contains 14 residues. CDR3 bases: TGTGTCAGCAGCTGGGACAGCTACCAAGAGACCCAGTACTTC. Amino acids: CVSSWDSYQETQYF.

V usage is TRBV7-3 and J usage is TRBJ2-3, with TRBD2 identical over 8 bases. With 2 bases clipped from V and 7 bases from J, the junction kept 11 bases outside the gene matches. CDR1 is SGHTA and CDR2 is FQGTGA in the germline V gene. The CDR3 has 16 residues. CDR3 bases: TGTGCCAGCAGCTTATCTCAACGGGAGGGCCGAAATACGCAGTATTTT. This sequence encodes CASSLSQREGRNTQYF.

To note about this clone: As the CDR3 is not closed by the conserved phenylalanine or tryptophan, this likely results from a read error. The chain has TRBV18 and TRBJ2-7, with D possibly being TRBD2 (6 bases). The V end lost 3 bases, the J end lost 4 bases, and 7 bases lay between the germline ends. CDR1 is KGHSH, CDR2 LQKENI, per germline. The CDR3 has 12 amino acids. This CDR3 reads CASSPGGYEQYL. CDR3 DNA: TGTGCCAGCTCACCGGGAGGTTACGAGCAGTACCTC.

The CDR3 DNA is TGCGCCAGCAGCTTGGGTCCAGGTCTCGACGAGCAGTACTTC. Translating gives CASSLGPGLDEQYF. The chain employs TRBV5-1 and TRBJ2-7; D is unresolved. Trimming stripped 0 bases from V and 5 bases from J, with 12 bases between. Germline loops: CDR1 SGHRS, CDR2 YFSETQ. There are 14 residues in the CDR3.

V and J are TRBV2 and TRBJ2-5; maybe TRBD2 (5 bases). Near its end, the DNA agrees better with TRBJ2-7, so the J call may be wrong. The V gene's germline CDR1 is SNHLY and CDR2 FYNNEI. This CDR3 has 14 amino acids. In nucleotides, the CDR3 is TGTGCCAGCAGCACCTCGGGATCCCCTTACGAGCAGTACTTC. This gives the protein CASSTSGSPYEQYF.

The V call is TRBV9, the J call TRBJ1-2; D is unresolved. CDR3 length: 15 amino acids. Germline assignment: CDR1 SGDLS and CDR2 YYNGEE. V lost 1 base, J lost 3 bases, and 13 bases lay in between. The CDR3, as DNA: TGTGCCAGCAGCGTACGAGGTCGCGGTGACTATGGCTACACCTTC. It translates to CASSVRGRGDYGYTF.

The chain is built from TRBV19 and TRBJ2-1; the match to TRBD2 covers 10 bases. The germline V gene encodes CDR1 LNHDA and CDR2 SQIVND (reference sequence). CDR3 length: 16 residues. Losses at the gene ends were 3 bases for V and 5 bases for J; bases not matched to a gene: 7. The CDR3 DNA reads TGTGCCAGTAGTATCGGGGGGAGCGGGAGGGACAATGAGCAGTTCTTC. It specifies CASSIGGSGRDNEQFF.

Only one count was recorded for this clone. The chain links TRBV11-2 to TRBJ2-7; D is possibly TRBD2 (6 bases). Germline V gene data show CDR1 as SGHAT and CDR2 as FQNNGV. Trimming removed 5 bases from V and 3 bases from J, with 23 bases in between. This CDR3 is 17 amino acids long. CDR3 bases: TGTGCCAGCAGCCGTCCGACTAGATTCTTAGGAGGCTACGAGCAGTACTTC. Translation gives CASSRPTRFLGGYEQYF. The whole variable domain, remainder taken from reference TRBV11-2 and TRBJ2-7, is EAGVAQSPRYKIIEKRQSVAFWCNPISGHATLYWYQQILGQGPKLLIQFQNNGVVDDSQLPKDRFSAERLKGVDSTLKIQPAKLEDSAVYLCASSRPTRFLGGYEQYFGPGTRLTVT.

In DNA, the CDR3 is TGTGCCAGCAGCTTAGGAAGGTGGCTAGCGGGATACACAGATACGCAGTATTTT. Protein sequence: CASSLGRWLAGYTDTQYF. The V call is TRBV7-3, the J call TRBJ2-3, with 9 bases lining up with TRBD2. Trimming at V came to 2 bases and at J to 2 bases, leaving 11 bases not matched to a gene. The CDR3 length is 18 residues. Germline-derived CDR1 and CDR2 are SGHTA and FQGTGA.

This clone came up a few times. A much larger clone differs by one base, so this may be a read error. The chain is built from TRBV7-2 and TRBJ1-2; no firm D call. This CDR3 has 13 amino acids. Germline loops: CDR1 SGHTA, CDR2 FQGNSA. The chain's CDR3 is CASGLPDMRGYTF. Here the CDR3 DNA reads TGTGCCAGCGGCTTACCCGATATGCGTGGCTACACCTTC.

This clone was detected once. This chain connects TRBV4-3 to TRBJ2-3; 8 bases map to TRBD2. The V segment lost 4 bases and the J segment 0 bases; nucleotides outside the gene matches: 6. The CDR3 has 16 amino acids. The germline V gene has CDR1 LGHNA and CDR2 YSLEER. The CDR3 DNA reads as TGCGCCAGCAGCCCGCTCAGCGGGGGAAGCACAGATACGCAGTATTTT. This sequence encodes CASSPLSGGSTDTQYF.

J is TRBJ1-3 and V is TRBV6-1; maybe TRBD1 (6 bases). V gave up 6 bases and J gave up 0 bases, with 12 bases separating them. CDR1 and CDR2 (germline): MNHNS, SASEGT. This CDR3 comprises 15 residues. The CDR3 sequence is CASRNRASSGNTIYF. DNA of the CDR3: TGTGCCAGCAGAAACAGGGCGAGCTCTGGAAACACCATATATTTT.

A note on this clone: A much larger clone differs by one base, so this may be a read error. The chain recombines TRBV28 with TRBJ2-7, with 9 bases that match TRBD2. Germline loops: CDR1 MDHEN, CDR2 SYDVKM. The CDR3 length is 15 residues. The CDR3 bases are TGTGCCGGCAGTTTGGAACCGACTAGCGGCTACGAGCAGTACTTC. Its translation is CAGSLEPTSGYEQYF.

The V call is TRBV18, the J call TRBJ2-5, with D unclear. The CDR3 has 13 residues. The germline gives CDR1 KGHSH, CDR2 LQKENI. The ends were cut back, 1 base at V and 2 bases at J, with 5 bases in the middle. CDR3 residues: CASSPRQQETQYF. As DNA, the CDR3 is TGTGCCAGCTCACCACGCCAGCAAGAGACCCAGTACTTC. The variable domain in full, with the rest retrieved from reference TRBV18 and TRBJ2-5, is NAGVMQNPRHLVRRRGQEARLRCSPMKGHSHVYWYRQLPEEGLKFMVYLQKENIIDESGMPKERFSAEFPKEGPSILRIQQVVRGDSAAYFCASSPRQQETQYFGPGTRLLVL.

The chain uses TRBV7-2 and TRBJ2-1, with a weak D call TRBD2 (5 bases). V was cut by 8 bases and J by 0 bases, with 14 bases left in between. This CDR3 is built from 15 residues. CDR1 SGHTA and CDR2 FQGNSA come from the germline V gene. As DNA, the CDR3 is TGTGCCAGCGCTGGCTTAGGGAGCTCCTACAATGAGCAGTTCTTC. It encodes CASAGLGSSYNEQFF.

This clone showed up just a few times. The chain employs TRBV9 and TRBJ2-7, with D perhaps matching TRBD1 (6 bases). V lost 0 bases and J 3 bases, leaving 10 bases between the germline ends. CDR3 length: 14 residues. Germline V gene lookup returns CDR1 SGDLS and CDR2 YYNGEE. DNA for the CDR3: TGTGCCAGCAGCGTAGATCAGGGGAACTACGAGCAGTACTTC. This translates into CASSVDQGNYEQYF.

This clone was counted once. J is TRBJ2-1 and V is TRBV7-9; possible D gene TRBD1, 7 bases. The ends were cut back, 9 bases at V and 9 bases at J, with 21 bases in the middle. CDR1 and CDR2 from the germline V gene are SEHNR and FQNEAQ (reference sequence). There are 14 residues in the CDR3. CDR3 sequence reads: CASVRAGGPPEQFF. The CDR3 DNA reads TGTGCCAGTGTCAGGGCAGGGGGGCCCCCTGAGCAGTTCTTC.

The rearrangement links TRBV7-9 to TRBJ2-7, with D uncertain. V lost 1 base to trimming and J lost 2 bases, with 15 bases between them. Germline V gene sequence: CDR1 SEHNR, CDR2 FQNEAQ (reference sequence). The CDR3 covers 16 residues. CDR3 sequence: CASSLGGGKGPYEQYF. The CDR3 nucleotides read TGTGCCAGCAGCTTAGGGGGTGGGAAAGGACCCTACGAGCAGTACTTC.

Comments on this clone: A much larger clone is a single base away; this may be a read error. This sequence joins TRBV7-2 and TRBJ2-5; 10 bases fit TRBD1. The CDR3 covers 15 residues. In germline, CDR1 is SGHTA, CDR2 FQGNSA. The CDR3 DNA sequence: TGTGCCAGCAGCTTGGTGACAGGGGGCAGGGAGACCCAGCACTTC. Translated: CASSLVTGGRETQHF.

This clone was detected only a few times. One base separates it from a far larger clone, so it is likely a read error. This chain links TRBV7-2 with TRBJ2-4; maybe TRBD1 (6 bases). Trimming left V 5 bases short and J 7 bases short, with 12 bases between. Looked up from germline, CDR1 is SGHTA and CDR2 is FQGNSA. There are 13 residues in the CDR3. CDR3 DNA sequence: TGTGCCAGCAGCAACGACAGGCCCAACATTCAGTACTTC. This encodes CASSNDRPNIQYF. Using reference TRBV7-2 and TRBJ2-4 for the parts outside the CDR3, the full variable domain is GAGVSQSPSNKVTEKGKDVELRCDPISGHTALYWYRQSLGQGLEFLIYFQGNSAPDKSGLPSDRFSAERTGGSVSTLTIQRTQQEDSAVYLCASSNDRPNIQYFGAGTRLSVL.

The chain is built from TRBV30 and TRBJ2-1, with 9 nucleotides matching TRBD2. Germline V gives CDR1 GTSNPN, CDR2 SVGIG (reference sequence). The CDR3 length is 15 residues. The J segment lost 4 bases and the V segment lost 0 bases, leaving 4 bases of the junction unmatched. Here the CDR3 reads CAWSVRLADYNEQFF. In DNA form, the CDR3 reads TGTGCCTGGAGTGTGCGACTAGCGGATTACAATGAGCAGTTCTTC.

The chain recombines TRBV28 with TRBJ2-5; TRBD1 matches 8 bases. V lost 2 bases and J lost 5; bases outside the gene matches: 7. This CDR3 is 15 amino acids long. CDR1 and CDR2 from the germline V gene are MDHEN and SYDVKM. The CDR3 DNA is TGTGCCAGCAGTTTACTGGACAGGGACAGTGAGACCCAGTACTTC. It translates to CASSLLDRDSETQYF.